This entry lists 7 T cell receptor beta chains sequenced from one sample in a study of CD4 T cells in relation to SARS-CoV-2 and coronaviruses. Before the COVID-19 pandemic, during about 2011-2019, CD4+ T cells were taken from unexposed donors. After ten to eleven days of culture, CD4+ T cells were isolated. Their antigens remain unidentified. The protocol was immunoSEQ multiplex PCR, while the TCRdb copy is restricted to in-frame clones and leaves out a portion. The sample includes 23,000 or so clones, about 75% of them seen just once. The sequenced sample was CD4+ T cells from PBMCs, cultured in vitro. The source of these receptors is a human donor in good health.

This clone showed up just a few times. V usage is TRBV18 and J usage is TRBJ1-5, with 8 nucleotides matching TRBD1. The CDR3 consists of 15 residues. Per the germline V gene, CDR1 is KGHSH and CDR2 is LQKENI. Germline trimming cut 5 bases from V and 1 base from J; bases unmatched to any gene: 4. The CDR3 reads CASSGQGGSNQPQHF. The CDR3 DNA sequence: TGTGCCAGCTCAGGACAGGGTGGGAGCAATCAGCCCCAGCATTTT. Filled out from reference TRBV18 and TRBJ1-5, the complete variable domain reads NAGVMQNPRHLVRRRGQEARLRCSPMKGHSHVYWYRQLPEEGLKFMVYLQKENIIDESGMPKERFSAEFPKEGPSILRIQQVVRGDSAAYFCASSGQGGSNQPQHFGDGTRLSIL.

This clone was detected a few times. CDR3 region: CASSLVGQGREQFF. The CDR3, as DNA: TGCGCCAGCAGCTTGGTAGGGCAGGGTCGAGAGCAGTTCTTC. The chain has TRBV5-1 and TRBJ2-1, with D possibly matching TRBD1 (5 bases). The CDR3 loop spans 14 amino acids. The germline CDR1 and CDR2 sequences are SGHRS and YFSETQ. V dropped 0 bases and J dropped 10 bases, with 14 bases sitting between them.

This chain connects TRBV2 to TRBJ1-5, with no clear D. The V gene's germline CDR1 is SNHLY and CDR2 FYNNEI. This CDR3 region has 14 residues. The ends were cut back, 3 bases at V and 2 bases at J, with 8 bases in the middle. The CDR3 DNA sequence: TGTGCCAGCAGTGACCCCCGGGGCAATCAGCCCCAGCATTTT. Protein sequence: CASSDPRGNQPQHF. Based on the CDR3 plus reference TRBV2 and TRBJ1-5, the full variable domain is EPEVTQTPSHQVTQMGQEVILRCVPISNHLYFYWYRQILGQKVEFLVSFYNNEISEKSEIFDDQFSVERPDGSNFTLKIRSTKLEDSAMYFCASSDPRGNQPQHFGDGTRLSIL.

V and J are TRBV5-1 and TRBJ2-7; D may be TRBD1 or TRBD2 (7 bases each). The CDR3 sequence is 14 residues long. Trimming left V 5 bases short and J 2 bases short, with 14 bases between. Germline V gives CDR1 SGHRS, CDR2 YFSETQ. CDR3 residues: CASSGQGGPYEQYF. CDR3 coding DNA: TGCGCCAGCAGTGGGCAGGGGGGGCCCTACGAGCAGTACTTC.

V and J are TRBV28 and TRBJ2-1, with 9 positions matching TRBD1. J gave up 12 bases and V 6 bases, and 15 bases lay outside the gene matches. This CDR3 spans 15 amino acids. Germline V gene data show CDR1 as MDHEN and CDR2 as SYDVKM. The CDR3 region has the DNA TGTGCCAGCAGCCTACAGGGGGCGGGGTCATTTGGGCAGTTCTTC. As protein: CASSLQGAGSFGQFF.

V gene TRBV24-1 combines with J gene TRBJ1-2, with D uncertain. Trimming cost V 5 bases and J 2 bases, with 5 bases left between them. CDR3 length: 12 residues. The germline V gene encodes CDR1 KGHDR and CDR2 SFDVKD. The CDR3 DNA reads TGTGCCACCAGTGCGGGGAACTATGGCTACACCTTC. Translating gives CATSAGNYGYTF.

The V and J genes are TRBV9 and TRBJ2-2; D unclear. Germline V gene sequence: CDR1 SGDLS, CDR2 YYNGEE. Trimming cost V 3 bases and J 7 bases, with 10 bases left between them. The CDR3 has 13 residues. CDR3 sequence (DNA): TGTGCCAGCAGCGGATTTCCGGGCGGGGAGCTGTTTTTT. Translated, it gives CASSGFPGGELFF.